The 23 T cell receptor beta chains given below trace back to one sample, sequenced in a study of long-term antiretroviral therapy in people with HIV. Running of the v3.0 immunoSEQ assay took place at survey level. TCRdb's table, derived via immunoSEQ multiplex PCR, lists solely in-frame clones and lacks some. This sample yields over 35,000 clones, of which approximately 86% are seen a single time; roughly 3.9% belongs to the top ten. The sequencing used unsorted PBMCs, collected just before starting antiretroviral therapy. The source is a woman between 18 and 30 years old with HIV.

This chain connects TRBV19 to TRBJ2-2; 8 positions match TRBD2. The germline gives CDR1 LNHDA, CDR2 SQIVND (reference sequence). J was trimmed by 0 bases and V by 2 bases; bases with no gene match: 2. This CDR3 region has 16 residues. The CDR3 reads CASSIRSGTNTGELFF. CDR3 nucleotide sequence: TGTGCCAGTAGTATACGTAGCGGGACGAACACCGGGGAGCTGTTTTTT.

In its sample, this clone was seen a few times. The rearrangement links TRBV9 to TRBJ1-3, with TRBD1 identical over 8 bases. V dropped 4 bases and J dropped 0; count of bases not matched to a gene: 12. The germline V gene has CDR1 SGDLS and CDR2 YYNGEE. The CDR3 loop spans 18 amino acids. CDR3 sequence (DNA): TGTGCCAGCAGCTTTGGACGACAGGGGATCGGCTCTGGAAACACCATATATTTT. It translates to CASSFGRQGIGSGNTIYF. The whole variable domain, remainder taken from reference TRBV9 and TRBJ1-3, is DSGVTQTPKHLITATGQRVTLRCSPRSGDLSVYWYQQSLDQGLQFLIQYYNGEERAKGNILERFSAQQFPDLHSELNLSSLELGDSALYFCASSFGRQGIGSGNTIYFGEGSWLTVV.

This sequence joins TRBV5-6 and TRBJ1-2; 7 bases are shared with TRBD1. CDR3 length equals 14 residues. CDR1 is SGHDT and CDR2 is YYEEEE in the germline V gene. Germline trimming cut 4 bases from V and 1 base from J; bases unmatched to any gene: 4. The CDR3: CASSLTGYNYGYTF. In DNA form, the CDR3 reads TGTGCCAGCAGCCTGACAGGGTATAACTATGGCTACACCTTC. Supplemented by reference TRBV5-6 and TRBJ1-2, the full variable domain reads DAGVTQSPTHLIKTRGQQVTLRCSPKSGHDTVSWYQQALGQGPQFIFQYYEEEERQRGNFPDRFSGHQFPNYSSELNVNALLLGDSALYLCASSLTGYNYGYTFGSGTRLTVV.

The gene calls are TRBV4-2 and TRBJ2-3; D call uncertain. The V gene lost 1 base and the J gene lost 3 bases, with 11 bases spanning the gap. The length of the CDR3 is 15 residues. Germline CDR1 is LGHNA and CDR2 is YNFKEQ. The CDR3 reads CASSQAPGSTDTQYF. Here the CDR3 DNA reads TGTGCCAGCAGCCAAGCCCCGGGTTCGACAGATACGCAGTATTTT.

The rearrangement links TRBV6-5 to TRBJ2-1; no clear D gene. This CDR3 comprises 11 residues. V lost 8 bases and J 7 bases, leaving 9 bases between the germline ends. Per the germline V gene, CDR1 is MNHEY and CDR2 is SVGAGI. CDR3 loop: CASGQINEQFF. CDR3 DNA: TGTGCCAGCGGCCAGATTAATGAGCAGTTCTTC.

The CDR3 loop is CASSLPSANYGYTF. The CDR3 DNA is TGTGCCAGCAGCTTACCTTCAGCCAACTATGGCTACACCTTC. The chain uses TRBV7-2 and TRBJ1-2, with D uncertain. Trimming removed 2 bases from V and 2 bases from J, with 9 bases in between. CDR1 and CDR2 (germline): SGHTA, FQGNSA. This CDR3 has 14 residues.

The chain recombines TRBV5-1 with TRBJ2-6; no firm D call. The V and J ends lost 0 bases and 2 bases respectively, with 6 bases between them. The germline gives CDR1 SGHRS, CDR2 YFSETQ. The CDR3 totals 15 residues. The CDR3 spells CASSLEGAGANVLTF. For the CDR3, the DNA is TGCGCCAGCAGCTTGGAGGGCGCTGGGGCCAACGTCCTGACTTTC.

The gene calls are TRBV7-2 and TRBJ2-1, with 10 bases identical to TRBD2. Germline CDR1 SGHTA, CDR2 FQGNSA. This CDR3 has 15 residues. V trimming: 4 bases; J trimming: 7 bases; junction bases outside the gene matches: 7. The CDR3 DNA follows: TGTGCCAGCAGCTCTAGCGGGAGTTCATGGAATGAGCAGTTCTTC. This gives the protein CASSSSGSSWNEQFF.

The DNA for the CDR3 is TGTGCCAGCAGTTTATGGTGGTCGAGCGGGAAGGAGACGCAGTATTTT. Amino acids: CASSLWWSSGKETQYF. The chain combines TRBV28 with TRBJ2-3, with 7 bases matching TRBD2. Trimming at V came to 0 bases and at J to 9 bases, leaving 12 bases not matched to a gene. The CDR3 has 16 amino acids. CDR1 and CDR2 from the germline V gene are MDHEN and SYDVKM.

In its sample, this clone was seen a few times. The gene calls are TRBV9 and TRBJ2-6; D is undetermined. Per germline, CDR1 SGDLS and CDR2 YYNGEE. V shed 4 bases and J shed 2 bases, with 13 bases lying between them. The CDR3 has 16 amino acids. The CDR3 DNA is TGTGCCAGCAGCCTTCCCTTGACGACTGGGGCCAACGTCCTGACTTTC. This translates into CASSLPLTTGANVLTF.

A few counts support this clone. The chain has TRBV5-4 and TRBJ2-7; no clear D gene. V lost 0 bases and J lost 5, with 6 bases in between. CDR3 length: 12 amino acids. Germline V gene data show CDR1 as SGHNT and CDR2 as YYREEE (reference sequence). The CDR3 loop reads CASSLGVNEQYF. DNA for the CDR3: TGTGCCAGCAGCTTGGGGGTGAACGAGCAGTACTTC.

CDR3 region: CASTEGGNSYEQYF. As DNA, the CDR3 is TGTGCCAGCACTGAGGGAGGCAACTCCTACGAGCAGTACTTC. The V and J genes are TRBV6-6 and TRBJ2-7, with D possibly being TRBD2 (6 bases). The CDR3 totals 14 residues. Per germline, CDR1 MNHNY and CDR2 SVGAGI (reference sequence). Trimming removed 7 bases from V and 0 bases from J, with 13 bases in between.

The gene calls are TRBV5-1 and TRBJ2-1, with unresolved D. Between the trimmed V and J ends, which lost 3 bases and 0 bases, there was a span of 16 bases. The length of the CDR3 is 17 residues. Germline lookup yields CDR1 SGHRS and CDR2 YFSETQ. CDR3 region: CASSSIRTASSYNEQFF. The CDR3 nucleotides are TGCGCCAGCAGCTCCATCCGGACGGCGAGCTCCTACAATGAGCAGTTCTTC.

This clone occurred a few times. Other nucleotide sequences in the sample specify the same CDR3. The CDR3 reads CASSLKPGAYEQYF. The DNA of the CDR3 is TGTGCCAGCAGTTTAAAGCCCGGGGCCTACGAGCAGTACTTC. V usage is TRBV27 and J usage is TRBJ2-7; a weak D match, TRBD2 (5 bases). Germline CDR1 is MNHEY and CDR2 is SMNVEV (reference sequence). This CDR3 is 14 amino acids long. The V gene lost 2 bases and the J gene lost 2 bases, with 10 bases spanning the gap.

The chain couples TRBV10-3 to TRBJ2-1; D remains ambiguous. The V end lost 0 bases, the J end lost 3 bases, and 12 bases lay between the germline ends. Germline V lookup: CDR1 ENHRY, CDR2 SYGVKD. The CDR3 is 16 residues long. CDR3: CAISESMAGYYNEQFF. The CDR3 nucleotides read TGTGCCATCAGTGAGTCGATGGCAGGATACTACAATGAGCAGTTCTTC.

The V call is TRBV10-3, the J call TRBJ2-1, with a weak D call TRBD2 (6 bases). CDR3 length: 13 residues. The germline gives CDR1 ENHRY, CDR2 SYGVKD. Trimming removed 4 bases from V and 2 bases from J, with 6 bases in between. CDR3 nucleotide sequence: TGTGCCATCAGTGGGACTACCTACAATGAGCAGTTCTTC. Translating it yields CAISGTTYNEQFF.

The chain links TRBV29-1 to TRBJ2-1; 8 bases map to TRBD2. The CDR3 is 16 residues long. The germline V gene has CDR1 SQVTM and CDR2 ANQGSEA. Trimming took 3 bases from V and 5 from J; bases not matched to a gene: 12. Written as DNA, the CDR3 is TGCAGCGTTGAGGGGACTAGTGGAGGCCGTAACAATGAGCAGTTCTTC. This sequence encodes CSVEGTSGGRNNEQFF.

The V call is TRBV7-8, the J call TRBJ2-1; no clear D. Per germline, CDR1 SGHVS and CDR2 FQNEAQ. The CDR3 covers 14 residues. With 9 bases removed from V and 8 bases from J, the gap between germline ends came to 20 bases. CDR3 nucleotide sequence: TGTGCCAGTGTCCGGGCAATAGAAGGGCATGAGCAGTTCTTC. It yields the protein CASVRAIEGHEQFF.

This CDR3 reads CASSPRPRGASTDTQYF. The CDR3 region has the DNA TGTGCCAGCAGCCCCCGACCACGAGGGGCCTCCACAGATACGCAGTATTTT. This chain uses TRBV7-3 with TRBJ2-3, with D perhaps assigned TRBD1 or TRBD2 (5 bases each). Germline V gene lookup returns CDR1 SGHTA and CDR2 FQGTGA. V lost 5 bases and J lost 2, with 20 bases in between. The CDR3 is 17 residues long.

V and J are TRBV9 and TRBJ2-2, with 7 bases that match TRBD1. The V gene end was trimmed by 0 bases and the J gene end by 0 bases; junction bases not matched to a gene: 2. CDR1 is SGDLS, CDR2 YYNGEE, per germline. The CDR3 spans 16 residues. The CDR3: CASSVGGGANTGELFF. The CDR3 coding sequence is TGTGCCAGCAGCGTAGGAGGGGGCGCGAACACCGGGGAGCTGTTTTTT.

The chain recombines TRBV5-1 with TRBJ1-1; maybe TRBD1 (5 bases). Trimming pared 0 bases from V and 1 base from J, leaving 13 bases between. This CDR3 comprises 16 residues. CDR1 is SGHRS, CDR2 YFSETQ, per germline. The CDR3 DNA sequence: TGCGCCAGCAGCTTGGAATCCGGGACCGCGAACACTGAAGCTTTCTTT. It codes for CASSLESGTANTEAFF.

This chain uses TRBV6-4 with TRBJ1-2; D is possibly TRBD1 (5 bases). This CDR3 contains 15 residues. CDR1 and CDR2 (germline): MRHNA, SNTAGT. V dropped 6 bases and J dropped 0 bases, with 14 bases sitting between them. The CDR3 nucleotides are TGTGCCAGCAGCCGAGTGGGGGGTACTAACTATGGCTACACCTTC. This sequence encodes CASSRVGGTNYGYTF.

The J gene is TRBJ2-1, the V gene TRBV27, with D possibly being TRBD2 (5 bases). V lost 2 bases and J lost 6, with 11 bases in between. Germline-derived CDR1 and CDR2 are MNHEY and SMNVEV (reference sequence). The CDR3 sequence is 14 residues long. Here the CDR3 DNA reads TGTGCCAGCAGTTTAAAGGCCGAGGGCAATGAGCAGTTCTTC. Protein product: CASSLKAEGNEQFF.